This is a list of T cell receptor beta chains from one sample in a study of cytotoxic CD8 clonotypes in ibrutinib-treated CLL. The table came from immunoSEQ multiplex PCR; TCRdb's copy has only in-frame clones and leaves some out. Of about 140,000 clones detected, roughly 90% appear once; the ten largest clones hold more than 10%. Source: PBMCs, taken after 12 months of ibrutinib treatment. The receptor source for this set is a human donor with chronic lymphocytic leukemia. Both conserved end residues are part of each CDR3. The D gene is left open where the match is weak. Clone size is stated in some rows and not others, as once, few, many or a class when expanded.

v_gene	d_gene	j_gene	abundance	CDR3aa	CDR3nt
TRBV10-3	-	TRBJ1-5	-	CAISGTDNQPQHF	TGTGCCATCAGTGGGACCGACAATCAGCCCCAGCATTTT
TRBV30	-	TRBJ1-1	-	CAWSVSRSFPVGTEAFF	TGTGCCTGGAGTGTAAGCCGCTCCTTCCCGGTAGGCACTGAAGCTTTCTTT
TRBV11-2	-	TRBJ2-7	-	CASSFARSSYEQYF	TGTGCCAGCAGCTTCGCGAGAAGCTCCTACGAGCAGTACTTC
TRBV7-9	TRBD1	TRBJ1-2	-	CASSTTGYDGYTF	TGTGCCAGCAGCACGACAGGGTATGATGGCTACACCTTC
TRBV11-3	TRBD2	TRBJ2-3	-	CASSPGTSGRATDTQYF	TGTGCCAGCAGCCCCGGGACTAGCGGGAGGGCGACAGATACGCAGTATTTT
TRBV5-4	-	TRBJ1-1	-	CASRYGGGTEAFF	TGTGCCAGCAGATATGGTGGGGGCACTGAAGCTTTCTTT
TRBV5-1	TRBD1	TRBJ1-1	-	CASSLRGQHPNTEAFF	TGCGCCAGCAGCTTGAGGGGACAGCACCCGAACACTGAAGCTTTCTTT
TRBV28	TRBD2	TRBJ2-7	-	CASSSAGEDEQYF	TGTGCCAGCAGTTCGGCGGGGGAGGACGAGCAGTACTTC
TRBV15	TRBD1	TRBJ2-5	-	CATSRDTYRGRGETQYF	TGTGCCACCAGCAGAGACACCTATAGGGGGCGAGGAGAGACCCAGTACTTC
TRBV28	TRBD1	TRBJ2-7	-	CASTSGTGVYEQYF	TGTGCCAGCACATCCGGGACAGGGGTCTACGAGCAGTACTTC
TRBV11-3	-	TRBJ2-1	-	CASSLGGGLSYNEQFF	TGTGCCAGCAGCTTAGGAGGAGGTTTATCCTACAATGAGCAGTTCTTC
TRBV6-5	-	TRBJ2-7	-	CATAWGTPSPYEQYF	TGTGCCACTGCATGGGGCACCCCATCACCCTACGAGCAGTACTTC
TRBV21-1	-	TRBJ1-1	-	CASSKASGRMNTEAFF	TGTGCCAGCAGCAAAGCTTCCGGACGTATGAACACTGAAGCTTTCTTT
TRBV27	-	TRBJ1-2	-	CASTSPATSNYGYTF	TGTGCCAGCACCAGCCCCGCAACTTCTAACTATGGCTACACCTTC
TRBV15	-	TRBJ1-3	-	CATSREAGPGNTIYF	TGTGCCACCAGCAGAGAGGCAGGGCCAGGAAACACCATATATTTT
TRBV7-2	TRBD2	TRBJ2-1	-	CASSPRLAGFSYNEQFF	TGTGCCAGCAGCCCTCGACTAGCGGGATTCTCCTACAATGAGCAGTTCTTC
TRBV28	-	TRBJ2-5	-	CASSLVGETQYF	TGTGCCAGCAGTTTGGTTGGAGAGACCCAGTACTTC
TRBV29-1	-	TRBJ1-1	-	CSAVKGRAFF	TGCAGCGCCGTCAAGGGGAGAGCTTTCTTT
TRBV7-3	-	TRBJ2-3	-	CASSLGGNTDTQYF	TGTGCCAGCAGCTTAGGCGGGAACACAGATACGCAGTATTTT
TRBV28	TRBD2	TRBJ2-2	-	CASRQFGLALTGELFF	TGTGCCAGCAGACAATTTGGACTAGCGCTAACCGGGGAGCTGTTTTTT
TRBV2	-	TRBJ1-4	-	CAGGGLFEKLFF	TGTGCCGGGGGGGGCCTGTTTGAAAAACTGTTTTTT
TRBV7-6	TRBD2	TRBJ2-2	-	CASSLTQQTSGNTGELFF	TGTGCCAGCAGCTTGACGCAGCAGACTAGCGGGAACACCGGGGAGCTGTTTTTT
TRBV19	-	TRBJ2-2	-	CASSKGPTGNTGELFF	TGTGCCAGTAGTAAAGGTCCCACAGGGAACACCGGGGAGCTGTTTTTT
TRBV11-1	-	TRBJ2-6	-	CASSFPGGSGANVLTF	TGTGCCAGCAGCTTCCCGGGCGGCTCTGGGGCCAACGTCCTGACTTTC
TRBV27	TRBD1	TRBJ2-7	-	CASTATGGEGQYF	TGTGCCAGCACCGCGACAGGGGGAGAGGGGCAGTACTTC
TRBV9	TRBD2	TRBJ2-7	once	CASSVGGGREGRYEQYF	TGTGCCAGCAGCGTAGGAGGGGGACGGGAGGGCCGCTACGAGCAGTACTTC
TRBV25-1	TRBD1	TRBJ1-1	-	CASSGQGAGWSTEAFF	TGTGCCAGCAGTGGACAGGGGGCCGGGTGGAGCACTGAAGCTTTCTTT